This T cell receptor beta chain is drawn from a study of vaccination and CD4 T cells after COVID-19. Study details: Participants, all vaccine recipients, received two doses of either BNT162b2 or mRNA-1273.

Indicated treatment: approximately nine-day PBMC culture with coronavirus spike peptide pools or control peptides (ViraFEST assay). ViraFEST used peptide pools to expand antigen-specific T cells, then sequenced TCRs. This clonotype was found a few times. Its antigen is undetermined. The V gene's germline CDR1 is SGHNT and CDR2 YYREEE (reference sequence). The CDR3 length is 13 residues. Trimming cost V 0 bases and J 2 bases, with 5 bases left between them. The Oncomine TCR Beta short-read assay sequenced DNA from cultured CD4+ T cells. TCRdb processed the PCR reads anew with MiXCR; each CDR3 protein has one entry. The sample has 15,000 or so distinct CDR3 sequences, about 53% seen once.

The TCR originated in a human donor who had recovered from COVID-19. The chain couples TRBV5-4 to TRBJ2-5; D gene unclear. The sample in question was CD4+ T cells from blood, cultured in vitro, obtained before SARS-CoV-2 vaccination. The CDR3 bases are TGTGCCAGCAGCTTGGCCAGGCAAGAGACCCAGTACTTC. This codes for CASSLARQETQYF.